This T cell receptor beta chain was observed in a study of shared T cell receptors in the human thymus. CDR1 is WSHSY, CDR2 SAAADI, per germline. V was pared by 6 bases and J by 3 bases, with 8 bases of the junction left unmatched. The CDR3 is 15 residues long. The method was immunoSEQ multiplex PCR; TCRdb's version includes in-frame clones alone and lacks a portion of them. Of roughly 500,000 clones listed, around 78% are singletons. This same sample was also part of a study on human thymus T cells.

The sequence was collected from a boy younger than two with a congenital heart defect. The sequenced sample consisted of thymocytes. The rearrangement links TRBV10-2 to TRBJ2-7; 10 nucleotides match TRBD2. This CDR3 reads CASSTEREGLYEQYF. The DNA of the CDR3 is TGCGCCAGCAGCACCGAGCGGGAGGGCCTCTACGAGCAGTACTTC.